This T cell receptor beta chain appears in the sequencing data of a study of T cells expressing NK-cell markers. Germline values: CDR1 SSHAT, CDR2 FNYEAQ (reference sequence). This CDR3 has 15 residues. TCRdb re-called the 5' RACE reads and catalogs CDR3 proteins one per entry, DNA excluded. This sample contains hundreds of thousands of distinct CDR3 sequences. Sequenced input: blood T cells: a sorted CD56 or NKG2C T cell subset, CD4+ or CD8+ T cells, or bulk PBMC T cells (not recorded which). This chain joins TRBV7-7 and TRBJ2-5; TCRdb's D gene call, TRBD2, goes unchecked for lack of DNA. This TCR was sampled from a man aged 18 to 69 in good health. The CDR3 is CASSPGGGALKTQYF.